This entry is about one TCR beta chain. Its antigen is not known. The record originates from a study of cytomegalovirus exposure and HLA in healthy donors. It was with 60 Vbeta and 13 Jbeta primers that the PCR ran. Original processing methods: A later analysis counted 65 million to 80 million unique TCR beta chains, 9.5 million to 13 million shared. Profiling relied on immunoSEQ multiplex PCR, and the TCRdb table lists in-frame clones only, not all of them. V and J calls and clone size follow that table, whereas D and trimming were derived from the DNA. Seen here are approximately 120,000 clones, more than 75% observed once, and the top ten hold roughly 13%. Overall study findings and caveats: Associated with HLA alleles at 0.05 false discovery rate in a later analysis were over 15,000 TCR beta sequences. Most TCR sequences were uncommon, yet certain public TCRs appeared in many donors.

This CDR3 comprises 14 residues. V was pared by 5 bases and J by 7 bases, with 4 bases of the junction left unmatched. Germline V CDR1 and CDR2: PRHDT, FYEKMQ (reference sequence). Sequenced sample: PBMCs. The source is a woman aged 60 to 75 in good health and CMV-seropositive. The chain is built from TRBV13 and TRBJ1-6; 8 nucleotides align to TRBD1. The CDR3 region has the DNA TGTGCCAGCAGCCAGGACAGGGCAAATTCACCCCTCCACTTT. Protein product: CASSQDRANSPLHF.